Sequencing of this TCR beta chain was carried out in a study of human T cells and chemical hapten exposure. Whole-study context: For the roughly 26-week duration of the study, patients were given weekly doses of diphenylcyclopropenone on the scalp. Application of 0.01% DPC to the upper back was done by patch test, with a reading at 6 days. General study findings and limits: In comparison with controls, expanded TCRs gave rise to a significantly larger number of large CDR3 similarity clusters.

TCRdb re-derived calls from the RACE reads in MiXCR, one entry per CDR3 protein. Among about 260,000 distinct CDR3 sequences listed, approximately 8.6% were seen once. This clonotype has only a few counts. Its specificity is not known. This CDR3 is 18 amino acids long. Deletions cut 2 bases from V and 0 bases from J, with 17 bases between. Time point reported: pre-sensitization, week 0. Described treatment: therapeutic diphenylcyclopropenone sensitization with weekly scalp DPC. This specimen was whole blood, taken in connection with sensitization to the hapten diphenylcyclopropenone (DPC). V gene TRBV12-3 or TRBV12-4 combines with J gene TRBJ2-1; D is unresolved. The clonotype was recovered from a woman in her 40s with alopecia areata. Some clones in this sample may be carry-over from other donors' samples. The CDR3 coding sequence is TGTGCCAGCAGTTTACATCAAGCGCGGACGAGCTCCTACAATGAGCAGTTCTTC. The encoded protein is CASSLHQARTSSYNEQFF.